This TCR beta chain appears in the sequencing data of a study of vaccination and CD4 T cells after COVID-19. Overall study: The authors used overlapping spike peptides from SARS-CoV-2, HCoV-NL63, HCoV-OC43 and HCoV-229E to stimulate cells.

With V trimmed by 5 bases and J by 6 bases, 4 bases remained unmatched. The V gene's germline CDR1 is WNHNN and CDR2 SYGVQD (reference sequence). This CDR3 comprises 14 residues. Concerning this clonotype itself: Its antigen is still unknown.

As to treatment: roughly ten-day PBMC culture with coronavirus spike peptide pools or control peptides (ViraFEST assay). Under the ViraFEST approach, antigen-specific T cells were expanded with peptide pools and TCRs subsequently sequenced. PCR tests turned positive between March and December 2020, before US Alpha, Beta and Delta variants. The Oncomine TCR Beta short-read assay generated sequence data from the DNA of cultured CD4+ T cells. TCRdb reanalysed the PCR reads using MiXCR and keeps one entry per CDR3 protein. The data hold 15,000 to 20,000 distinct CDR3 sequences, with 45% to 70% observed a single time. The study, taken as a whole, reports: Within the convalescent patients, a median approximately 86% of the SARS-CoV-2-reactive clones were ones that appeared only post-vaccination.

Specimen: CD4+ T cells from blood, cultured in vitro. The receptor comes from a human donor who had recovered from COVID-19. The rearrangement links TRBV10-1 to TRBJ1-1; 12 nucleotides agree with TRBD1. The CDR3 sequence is CASSSGTGGPEAFF. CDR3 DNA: TGCGCCAGCAGTTCCGGGACAGGGGGCCCTGAAGCTTTCTTT.